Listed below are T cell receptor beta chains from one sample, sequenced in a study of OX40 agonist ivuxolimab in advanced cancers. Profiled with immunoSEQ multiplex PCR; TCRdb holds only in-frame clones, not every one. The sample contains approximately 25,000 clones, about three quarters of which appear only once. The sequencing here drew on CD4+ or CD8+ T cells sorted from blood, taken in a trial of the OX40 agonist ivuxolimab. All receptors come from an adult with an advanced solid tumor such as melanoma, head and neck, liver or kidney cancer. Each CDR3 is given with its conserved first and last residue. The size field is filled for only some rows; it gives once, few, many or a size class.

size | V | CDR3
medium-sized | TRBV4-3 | CASSQGDSWGTSYEQYF
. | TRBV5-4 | CASSLESREETQYF
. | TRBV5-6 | CASSLYSSNEKLFF
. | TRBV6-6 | CASSQRRENEQFF
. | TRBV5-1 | CASSPSGAAPKETQYF
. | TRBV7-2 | CASSSSTTDTQYF
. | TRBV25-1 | CASSEGPLGNYGYTF
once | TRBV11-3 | CASSLGNSGNTIYF
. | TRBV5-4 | CASSLGQSPHEQYF
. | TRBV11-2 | CASSLGTGEYEQYF
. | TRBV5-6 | CASSLVGSSYNEQFF
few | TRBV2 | CASNRVSGNTIYF
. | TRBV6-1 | CASRLAGDTGELFF
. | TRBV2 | CASRQGDGYTF
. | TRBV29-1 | CSPWTGGSSGNTIYF
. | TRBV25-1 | CASSEPISGTGIGELFF
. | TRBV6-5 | CASSNWATDRQQYF
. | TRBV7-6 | CASSSRGGAPNEQFF
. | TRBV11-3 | CASSVNLGGTEAFF
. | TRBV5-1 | CASSLMAGGTDTQYF
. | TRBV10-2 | CASSEVGDRGIWPQHF
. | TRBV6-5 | CASSYAGGSGANVLTF
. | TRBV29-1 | CSVEKGPDTQYF
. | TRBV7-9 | CASSDPQGINSPLHF
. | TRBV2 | CASSPAESSYNEQFF
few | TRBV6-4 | CASSSGQKNSPLHF
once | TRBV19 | CASSTSTDSKNIQYF
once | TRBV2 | CASSEWETQYF
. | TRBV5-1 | CASSLNGRVSTDTQYF
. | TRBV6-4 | CASSEHSGGGGADTQYF
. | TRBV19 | CASSPRLLETGELFF
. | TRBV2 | CASRGDTYEQYF
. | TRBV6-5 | CASGASGGSTDTQYF
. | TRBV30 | CAFFHPAGGEKLFF
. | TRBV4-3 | CASSQDSIAGKMWQFF
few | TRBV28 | CASSLYRAGQETQYF
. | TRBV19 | CASSYYRGKNTEAFF
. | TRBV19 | CASSIDRGIGEQYF
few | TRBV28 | CASSPLRAGANVLTF
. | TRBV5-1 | CASSLRPGQGYNSPLHF
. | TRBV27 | CASSWGTGTISYNEQFF
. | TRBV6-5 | CASGDRRYYGYTF
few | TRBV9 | CASSADTPSEAFF
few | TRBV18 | CASSPARNSYEQYF
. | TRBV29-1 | CSVGGGDTQYF
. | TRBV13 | CASSLGTFNYGYTF
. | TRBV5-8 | CASSLEDYSQDEQYF
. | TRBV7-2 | CASSSTGYYEQYF
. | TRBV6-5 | CASLGLAGVGEQFF
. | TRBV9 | CASSVLQGPGGGYTF
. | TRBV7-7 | CASSRDSNTEAFF
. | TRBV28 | CASSPSQGWGGYTF
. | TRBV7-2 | CASSLEPGQPQHF
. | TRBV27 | CASSYMTHPTNEKLFF
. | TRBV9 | CASSVDPPDTQYF
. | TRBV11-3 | CASSSRDRGAFNEQFF
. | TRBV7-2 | CASSFGGPGYTDTQYF